Detailed here is one T cell receptor beta chain. Its antigen is unknown. Base qualities are not at hand, and no much larger clone is one base apart. Based on the germline V gene, the CDR1 and CDR2 sequences are MNHNS and SASEGT. Relative to germline, V is 3 bases shorter and J is 3 bases shorter, with 12 bases between their ends. Its CDR3 holds 14 amino acids, cysteine through phenylalanine. Just the 42-base CDR3 DNA is kept, in frame starting at base 1. This record belongs to a study of shared clonotypes between healthy human individuals (TCRdb year 2020). Study-wide context: The cohort included three men and a couple of women between 18 and 49 years of age. To increase sequencing depth and limit assay-specific biases, TCR repertoire library preparation and sequencing were carried out by different laboratories using diverse techniques. Each donor's leukapheresis produced roughly between about 0.8 and 10 billion PBMCs. Per donor, three plates each were used for CD4 naive and CD4 memory, two for CD8 naive, and one for CD8 memory. To estimate repertoire size and how much clonotype sharing occurs between individuals, the study deeply sequenced the blood TCR repertoires of five healthy adults.

TCR CDR3 regions were amplified from genomic DNA by multiplex PCR using the deep immunoSEQ assay. Genomic DNA extracted from each cell subset was distributed evenly over all wells of several immunoSEQ 96-well plates, and each plate served as one replicate. For sorted subsets, 150 to 250 ng genomic DNA, equal to about 30,000 T cell genomes, was loaded into each replicate PCR. Purified libraries were quantified with a Qubit 3.0 fluorometer, sized on a Bioanalyzer 2100, and re-quantified with the KAPA Library Quantification kit. Each immunoSEQ 96-well plate was sequenced on its own single-read 150-cycle Illumina NextSeq 550 flow cell. Processing in the source paper ran as follows. Because only junctional sequences without quality scores were contained in the immunoSEQ output, filtering matching that applied to full-length reads could not be performed. To assign V/J genes and CDR3, sequences were annotated against IMGT germline references using PyIR, a Python wrapper for IgBLAST v1.9. Any read was removed if the V/J assignment was weak (E-value above 1e-6), the CDR3 was missing, or the read contained stop codons, out-of-frame junctions, or ambiguous translated residues. V3J clonotypes were defined as sequences sharing the same inferred V gene, J gene, and CDR3 amino acid sequence. Percentage overlap between repertoires was computed as shared unique clonotypes divided by the size of the smaller repertoire. RTK rarefaction, the Chao1 estimator, and Recon v2.1 estimates of unobserved clonotypes were used to assess repertoire richness. Generation probabilities for all TCRbeta clonotypes obtained by the gDNA method from several donors were computed using OLGA. TCRdb provides this immuneACCESS table in a form limited to in-frame rearrangements. Some clones are lacking; in checked studies, under half of them reflect an unresolved V gene, and why the rest are absent is not known. D and trimming were read from the DNA, whereas the V and J calls and clone size are those reported in that table. This sample is represented by about 590,000 clones; about 95% of them were singletons. In total, the top ten clones hold about 0.11% of the sample.

The paper's findings and limits, for the study overall: Larger estimated clonotype richness was generally found for naive subsets than for memory subsets. Sampling was restricted to blood, and TCR repertoires in tissue are likely to differ from TCR repertoires in blood. Compared with non-shared clonotypes, the clonotypes found in all four sorted-subset donors had higher generation probabilities. Sharing across several donors was observed for roughly 5% of naive CD4, under 4% of naive CD8, 2% to 2.5% of memory CD4, and roughly 0.4% of memory CD8 clonotypes. Even with the large sequencing depth, rarefaction of the sorted-subset datasets indicated that sequencing was incomplete. Pairwise subsampling led to the expectation that sequencing depth would affect the degree of clonotype sharing among donors. The genetic and exposure-history diversity represented was limited by the small number of donors.

CD8 naive samples consisted of CD45RO-negative cells that were positively selected for CCR7, yielding a CD45RA+CCR7+ population without TemRA cells. Donors were healthy HIV-negative adults with no recently reported acute infections or vaccinations. Every donor was a Caucasian adult residing in Nashville, Tennessee, USA. Blood was obtained by leukapheresis, after which PBMCs were separated by Ficoll-Histopaque density gradient centrifugation and cryopreserved in liquid nitrogen vapor phase. Purity and quantity of every magnetically sorted T cell population were checked by analytical flow cytometry. Genomic DNA was isolated from every sorted fraction and measured by UV absorbance on a Nanodrop 2000c.

Sequencing was performed on naive CD8+ T cells sorted from blood. The meaning of the sample's cell subset or site label: CD45RA+CCR7+. Recombination linked TRBV6-1 to TRBJ2-7; a weak D assignment points to TRBD2 (5 bases agree). The sequence came from a woman aged 25 to 39 in good health. CDR3 loop: CASSDRGMVYEQYF. In nucleotides, the sequence is TGTGCCAGCAGTGATCGGGGTATGGTCTACGAGCAGTACTTC.